This is a list of T cell receptor beta chains from one sample in a study of OX40 agonist ivuxolimab in advanced cancers. Libraries were prepared by immunoSEQ multiplex PCR; TCRdb keeps only in-frame clonotypes and omits some of them. The table includes 45,000 or so clones, around 84% detected once. The sample here was CD4+ or CD8+ T cells sorted from blood, taken in a trial of the OX40 agonist ivuxolimab. These receptors came from an adult with an advanced solid tumor such as melanoma, head and neck, liver or kidney cancer. Both conserved end residues are part of each CDR3. Fields, in order: D gene, V gene, clone size, J gene, CDR3 DNA, CDR3 protein. A D gene is named only where the DNA matches it firmly. Size is stated for part of the rows, as once, few or many counts, or as a class when the clone is expanded.

.,TRBV4-2,.,TRBJ1-5,TGTGCCAGCAGCCAAGAGGGAGGATTTGGGATCAATCAGCCCCAGCATTTT,CASSQEGGFGINQPQHF
.,TRBV6-1,.,TRBJ2-2,TGTGCCAGCAGTGAAACCCCAGGGTCAGACACCGGGGAGCTGTTTTTT,CASSETPGSDTGELFF
.,TRBV4-1,.,TRBJ2-7,TGCGCCAGCAGCCAAGAAGGCTTTGGCGGAAAATCCTACGAGCAGTACTTC,CASSQEGFGGKSYEQYF
.,TRBV7-2,.,TRBJ2-1,TGTGCCAGCAGCTTTCGTGCCAGGGGGGCCGCCTACAATGAGCAGTTCTTC,CASSFRARGAAYNEQFF
.,TRBV6-1,.,TRBJ1-2,TGTGCCAGCAGGGAAGGTCGGGACGGCCATGGCTACACCTTC,CASREGRDGHGYTF
TRBD2,TRBV5-4,.,TRBJ2-1,TGTGCCAGCAGCGGGACTAGCGGGGGAGGGGAGCAGTTCTTC,CASSGTSGGGEQFF
TRBD1,TRBV10-2,.,TRBJ2-7,TGCGCCAGCAACCAATTACCCCCGGGACAGGGTTTTGAGCAGTACTTC,CASNQLPPGQGFEQYF
.,TRBV19,few,TRBJ2-2,TGTGCCAGTAGTATAGTGGCAGGGACCGGGGAGCTGTTTTTT,CASSIVAGTGELFF
TRBD1,TRBV27,.,TRBJ1-6,TGTGCCAGCAGTTTAGGCCGACAGGGGTCACCCCTCCACTTT,CASSLGRQGSPLHF
.,TRBV9,.,TRBJ2-7,TGTGCCAGCAGCGTAGGTAGGGCGACCTACGAGCAGTACTTC,CASSVGRATYEQYF
TRBD2,TRBV5-4,once,TRBJ2-1,TGTGCCAGCAGCGCGGGACTACCGGCCTACAATGAGCAGTTCTTC,CASSAGLPAYNEQFF
.,TRBV6-5,.,TRBJ1-1,TGTGCCAGCAGTTACTCGGAGTACGGAGAAGCTTTCTTT,CASSYSEYGEAFF
.,TRBV7-8,.,TRBJ2-1,TGTGCCAGCAGCTTAGCGAGGCCAGCGGTACCCCACTCCTACAATGAGCAGTTCTTC,CASSLARPAVPHSYNEQFF